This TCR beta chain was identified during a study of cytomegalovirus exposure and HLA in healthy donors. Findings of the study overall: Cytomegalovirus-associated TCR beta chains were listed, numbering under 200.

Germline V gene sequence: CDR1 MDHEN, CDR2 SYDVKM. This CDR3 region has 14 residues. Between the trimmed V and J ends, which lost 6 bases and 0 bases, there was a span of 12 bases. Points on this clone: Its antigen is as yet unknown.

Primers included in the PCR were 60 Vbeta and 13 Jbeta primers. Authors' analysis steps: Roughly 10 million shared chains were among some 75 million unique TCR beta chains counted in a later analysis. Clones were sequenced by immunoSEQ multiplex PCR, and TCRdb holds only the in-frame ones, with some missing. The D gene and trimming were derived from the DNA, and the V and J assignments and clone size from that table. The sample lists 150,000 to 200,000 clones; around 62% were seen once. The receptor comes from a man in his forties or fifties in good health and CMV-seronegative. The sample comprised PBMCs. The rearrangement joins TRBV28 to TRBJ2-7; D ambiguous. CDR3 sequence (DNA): TGTGCCAGCAGCGAGCTCGGTTACTCCTACGAGCAGTACTTC. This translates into CASSELGYSYEQYF.